This TCR beta chain was sequenced during a study of blood T cell repertoires in COVID-19. Turning to the study itself: Researchers got acute and convalescent COVID-19 samples from the United States, Italy and Spain. T cells, B-cell-depleted T cells, or PBMCs supplied cDNA or gDNA.

Assay: immunoSEQ multiplex PCR; the TCRdb copy retains only in-frame clones and omits some. The sample yields 300,000 to 350,000 clones, approximately 84% seen once. Germline CDR1 MDHEN, CDR2 SYDVKM. CDR3 length equals 14 residues. V was clipped by 7 bases and J by 5 bases, with 17 bases between them. The chain employs TRBV28 and TRBJ1-1; the D is unclear. This TCR came from a woman in her twenties or thirties who had recovered from COVID-19. The sample taken for sequencing was PBMCs or T cells enriched from blood (not recorded which). The CDR3, as DNA: TGTGCCAGCACCGAAGGTGCCGCCGGGACTGAAGCTTTCTTT. It translates to CASTEGAAGTEAFF.